A single sample gave rise to the 12 T cell receptor beta chains below, sequenced in a study of Ad26.COV2.S vaccination and SARS-CoV-2 variants. The data were produced by immunoSEQ multiplex PCR, yet TCRdb's version contains in-frame clones alone and is incomplete. The sample shows about 410,000 clones, about 88% of them seen only once. As to treatment: 15 to 20 received Ad26.COV2.S at low or high dose, single or two shots; roughly five received placebo; per-sample allocation not given. Sampling was done on day 63 after the first vaccine or placebo injection. The sequences come from peripheral blood, collected in a trial of Ad26.COV2.S vaccine versus placebo. The receptors come from a person aged 18-65 years who received the Ad26.COV2.S COVID-19 vaccine or a placebo.

This chain links TRBV4-2 with TRBJ2-2, with no clear D. Trimming took off 0 bases at V and 0 bases at J, with 8 bases between the two ends. There are 16 residues in the CDR3. Germline values: CDR1 LGHNA, CDR2 YNFKEQ. CDR3 in amino acids: CASSQDLLSNTGELFF. The CDR3 nucleotides read TGTGCCAGCAGCCAAGATTTACTATCGAACACCGGGGAGCTGTTTTTT.

The rearrangement joins TRBV30 to TRBJ2-5; unclear D gene. The CDR3 contains 15 residues. CDR1 and CDR2 from the germline V gene are GTSNPN and SVGIG (reference sequence). Trimming stripped 2 bases from V and 2 bases from J, with 15 bases between. DNA of the CDR3: TGTGCCTGGAGTTCCAGGCGGCGGCAGCAAGAGACCCAGTACTTC. Amino acids: CAWSSRRRQQETQYF.

This clone came up once. This CDR3 is CAWKFTDTQYF. CDR3 DNA sequence: TGTGCCTGGAAGTTCACAGATACGCAGTATTTT. This chain uses TRBV30 with TRBJ2-3; D uncertain. Trimming stripped 4 bases from V and 2 bases from J, with 4 bases between. Germline V gives CDR1 GTSNPN, CDR2 SVGIG (reference sequence). The CDR3 is made up of 11 amino acids.

CDR3 residues: CASSRAGATGELFF. In DNA, the CDR3 is TGTGCCAGCAGCCGGGCGGGAGCCACCGGGGAGCTGTTTTTT. V is TRBV3-1 (or the pseudogene TRBV3-2) and J is TRBJ2-2; 7 nucleotides match TRBD2. CDR1 and CDR2 from the germline V gene are LGHDT and YNNKEL (reference sequence). V lost 4 bases, J lost 4 bases, and 3 bases stayed unmatched. The CDR3 consists of 14 residues.

The genes are TRBV2 and TRBJ2-4; no clear D. Germline lookup yields CDR1 SNHLY and CDR2 FYNNEI. The CDR3 has 14 residues. The V end lost 7 bases, the J end lost 1 base, and 11 bases lay between the germline ends. CDR3 coding DNA: TGTGCCAGCAATCTCGCCTGGGCCAAAAACATTCAGTACTTC. This codes for CASNLAWAKNIQYF.

This clone was recorded once. The V call is TRBV28, the J call TRBJ2-5; 9 bases align to TRBD2. Germline-derived CDR1 and CDR2 are MDHEN and SYDVKM. This CDR3 spans 14 amino acids. J gave up 3 bases and V 11 bases, and 10 bases lay outside the gene matches. The CDR3 loop reads CAAGREGFKETQYF. The CDR3 DNA follows: TGTGCCGCCGGGCGGGAGGGATTTAAAGAGACCCAGTACTTC.

The rearrangement joins TRBV11-3 to TRBJ2-7, with 8 bases lining up with TRBD2. CDR1 and CDR2 (germline): SGHNT, YENEEA. The CDR3 is 16 residues long. The trim removed 5 bases at V and 2 bases at J, leaving 11 bases unmatched. The CDR3: CASSGRSGAGPYEQYF. CDR3 in DNA: TGTGCCAGCAGCGGACGTAGCGGGGCTGGTCCCTACGAGCAGTACTTC.

This clone appeared a single time. The V and J genes are TRBV4-1 and TRBJ2-3, with 7 bases that match TRBD1. There are 15 residues in the CDR3. V shed 0 bases, J shed 1 base, and the junction held 1 base outside the gene matches. CDR1 is MGHRA and CDR2 is YSYEKL in the germline V gene. In nucleotides, the CDR3 is TGCGCCAGCAGCCAAGAGCAGGGGGGCACAGATACGCAGTATTTT. The encoded protein is CASSQEQGGTDTQYF.

This clone showed up just a few times. V is TRBV5-4 and J is TRBJ1-4; D is possibly TRBD1 (5 bases). Germline lookup yields CDR1 SGHNT and CDR2 YYREEE (reference sequence). This CDR3 has 13 residues. Deletions cut 4 bases from V and 5 bases from J, with 9 bases between. The CDR3 DNA is TGTGCCAGCAGCGAGGGGTTAAATGAAAAACTGTTTTTT. This translates into CASSEGLNEKLFF.

The chain combines TRBV30 with TRBJ1-1; 7 bases line up with TRBD1. V shed 5 bases, J shed 5 bases, and the junction held 5 bases outside the gene matches. This CDR3 has 12 amino acids. Germline V gives CDR1 GTSNPN, CDR2 SVGIG (reference sequence). The CDR3 loop is CAWDRVQTEAFF. The CDR3 DNA is TGTGCCTGGGACAGGGTGCAAACTGAAGCTTTCTTT. Together with reference TRBV30 and TRBJ1-1, the CDR3 gives the full variable domain: SQTIHQWPATLVQPVGSPLSLECTVEGTSNPNLYWYRQAAGRGLQLLFYSVGIGQISSEVPQNLSASRPQDRQFILSSKKLLLSDSGFYLCAWDRVQTEAFFGQGTRLTVV.

The chain has TRBV5-6 and TRBJ2-1; 8 bases map to TRBD2. Germline V gene lookup returns CDR1 SGHDT and CDR2 YYEEEE. The J segment lost 8 bases and the V segment lost 4 bases, leaving 14 bases of the junction unmatched. The CDR3 is made up of 16 amino acids. CDR3 in amino acids: CASSTPMSGSGYEQFF. The CDR3 DNA is TGTGCCAGCAGCACCCCCATGAGCGGGAGTGGGTATGAGCAGTTCTTC.

This clone is a singleton in its sample. The chain employs TRBV14 and TRBJ2-7; 7 nucleotides agree with TRBD2. V dropped 0 bases and J dropped 9; count of bases not matched to a gene: 5. Germline loops: CDR1 SGHDN, CDR2 FVKESK. This CDR3 region has 13 residues. The CDR3 loop is CASSQDQRGRQYF. The CDR3 nucleotides read TGTGCCAGCAGCCAAGATCAGCGGGGACGGCAGTACTTC.